The 8 T cell receptor beta chains below were found in one sample sequenced in a study of T cell responses to AZD1222 COVID-19 vaccine. This table comes from immunoSEQ multiplex PCR, and its TCRdb copy is limited to in-frame clones, with some not included. The profile shows 100,000 to 150,000 clones, 90% of them singletons. Specimen: peripheral blood, collected on day 0 of MenACWY control vaccination. These receptors came from an adult in good health.

This sequence joins TRBV3-1 (or the pseudogene TRBV3-2) and TRBJ2-7; D is unresolved. The CDR3 length is 16 residues. In germline, CDR1 is LGHDT, CDR2 YNNKEL (reference sequence). Trimming removed 2 bases from V and 0 bases from J, with 14 bases in between. This CDR3 is CASSQSQQRSSYEQYF. The CDR3 DNA is TGTGCCAGCAGCCAAAGCCAACAGAGGAGCTCCTACGAGCAGTACTTC.

V and J are TRBV27 and TRBJ2-7; D unresolved. The length of the CDR3 is 12 residues. Germline lookup yields CDR1 MNHEY and CDR2 SMNVEV (reference sequence). Trimming removed 0 bases at V and 4 bases at J, with 4 bases between. The CDR3 DNA reads TGTGCCAGCAGTTTATCGGGTTACGAGCAGTACTTC. Residues: CASSLSGYEQYF.

This clone was picked up one time. The chain recombines TRBV5-1 with TRBJ2-5; 9 bases are shared with TRBD2. There are 15 residues in the CDR3. The V gene end was trimmed by 5 bases and the J gene end by 1 base; junction bases not matched to a gene: 6. The germline CDR1 and CDR2 sequences are SGHRS and YFSETQ. The DNA for the CDR3 is TGCGCCAGCAGGATCAGCGGGGGGAGCCAAGAGACCCAGTACTTC. Translation gives CASRISGGSQETQYF.

The chain links TRBV6-2 or TRBV6-3 to TRBJ2-3, with a weak D call TRBD1 (5 bases). CDR1 and CDR2 from the germline V gene are MNHEY and SVGEGT. The CDR3 runs 15 residues. The V gene lost 5 bases and the J gene lost 9 bases, with 21 bases spanning the gap. CDR3 in amino acids: CASSRLGQVDRTQYF. For the CDR3, the DNA is TGTGCCAGCAGTCGGCTGGGGCAGGTCGATCGGACGCAGTATTTT.

V usage is TRBV5-1 and J usage is TRBJ1-6; 7 nucleotides line up with TRBD1. V shed 3 bases, J shed 6 bases, and the junction held 3 bases outside the gene matches. CDR1 is SGHRS, CDR2 YFSETQ, per germline. CDR3 size: 14 residues. The CDR3, as DNA: TGCGCCAGCAGCTCGACAGGGCGTAATTCACCCCTCCACTTT. Its protein product is CASSSTGRNSPLHF. Full variable domain (missing parts from reference TRBV5-1 and TRBJ1-6): KAGVTQTPRYLIKTRGQQVTLSCSPISGHRSVSWYQQTPGQGLQFLFEYFSETQRNKGNFPGRFSGRQFSNSRSEMNVSTLELGDSALYLCASSSTGRNSPLHFGNGTRLTVT.

The chain carries TRBV14 and TRBJ2-3; D is tentatively TRBD1 or TRBD2 (5 bases each). The CDR3 contains 16 residues. Trimming stripped 4 bases from V and 6 bases from J, with 20 bases between. Germline V gives CDR1 SGHDN, CDR2 FVKESK. This CDR3 is CASSRPGAGFMDTQYF. DNA for the CDR3: TGTGCCAGCAGCCGTCCCGGGGCAGGTTTCATGGATACGCAGTATTTT.

The chain recombines TRBV29-1 with TRBJ1-2, with TRBD1 identical over 12 bases. This CDR3 contains 17 residues. Germline V CDR1 and CDR2: SQVTM, ANQGSEA. The ends lost 2 bases at V and 3 bases at J; junction bases unmatched: 10. CDR3 protein: CSVEYQGQGARDYGYTF. The CDR3 nucleotides read TGCAGCGTTGAATATCAGGGACAGGGGGCGCGGGACTATGGCTACACCTTC.

The chain has TRBV6-5 and TRBJ1-2; no clear D gene. V was trimmed by 0 bases and J by 8 bases, leaving 10 bases between them. Germline V lookup: CDR1 MNHEY, CDR2 SVGAGI. CDR3 size: 13 residues. The CDR3: CASSYSRKLGYTF. In DNA, the CDR3 is TGTGCCAGCAGTTACTCTCGGAAACTCGGCTACACCTTC.